This TCR beta chain was recovered during a study of T cell clonality in common variable immunodeficiency. This clone has ten or more counts. The read halts 3 residues ahead of the CDR3 end, with the missing end drawn from the germline J gene. This CDR3 spans 13 amino acids. Trimming cost V 4 bases and J 0 bases, with 9 bases left between them. Germline V lookup: CDR1 SQVTM, CDR2 ANQGSEA. Assay: immunoSEQ multiplex PCR; the TCRdb copy retains only in-frame clones and omits some. This sample comprises tens of thousands of clones, none seen once only. The chain is built from TRBV29-1 and TRBJ1-1; D might be TRBD1 (5 bases). This TCR derives from a person aged 18-69 years in good health. Input material: peripheral blood mononuclear cells. The CDR3 loop reads CSVVGQMNTEAFF. The CDR3 bases that were read are TGCAGCGTTGTTGGACAAATGAACACTGAA.